This TCR beta chain was captured by sequencing in a study of persistence of HIV-infected CD4 T cells. Across the study: Donors were ART-treated; their CMV- and Gag-responding CD4+ T cells were isolated.

CDR1 LGHDT and CDR2 YNNKEL come from the germline V gene (reference sequence). The CDR3 length is 18 residues. Trimming removed 4 bases from V and 5 bases from J, with 26 bases in between. Stimulation used 10 ug/mL lysate from CMV-infected fibroblasts. CD40L-negative CD69-negative CD45RO-high memory CD4+ T cells were sorted as populations depleted of antigen-responding cells. Sequencing used immunoSEQ version 4 in survey mode. Genomic DNA was diluted to 10 ng/uL, up to 1 ug per sample. This table comes from immunoSEQ multiplex PCR, and its TCRdb copy is limited to in-frame clones, with some not included. The table lists 25,000 to 35,000 clones, roughly 78% of them singletons. Remarks on this clone: Its antigen is unknown.

The chain combines TRBV3-1 (or the pseudogene TRBV3-2) with TRBJ1-1; tentatively, D is TRBD1 (6 bases). This TCR came from an adult man with HIV who was CMV-seropositive. The specimen was CD4+ T cells sorted from PBMCs after roughly 18-hour stimulation, collected from a patient who received antiretroviral therapy. The CDR3 DNA follows: TGTGCCAGCAGCCCCCAAGGAGCTAACCGGGGGCGCTTAACTGAAGCTTTCTTT. It specifies CASSPQGANRGRLTEAFF.